Described below is a single TCR beta chain sequence and its context. In the original workflow: Reference gene primer amplification yielded estimated nucleated cell counts. Some clones are missing from TCRdb's copy, which holds only in-frame ones; the method was immunoSEQ multiplex PCR. V, J and clone size reflect that table, while D and trimming were determined from the DNA. The profile covers 250,000 to 400,000 clones, with 88% appearing a single time and 1.5% to 2% taken by the ten largest. With V trimmed by 3 bases and J by 2 bases, 4 bases remained unmatched. CDR3 size: 14 residues. The germline V gene encodes CDR1 SGHNT and CDR2 YYREEE (reference sequence). Enrolled during active infection, Seattle patients were then followed longitudinally. The sample originates from a study of blood T cell repertoires in COVID-19. Study-level information: Sources were T cells, B-cell-depleted T cells, or PBMCs; the material itself was cDNA or gDNA.

Sequencing was done on a sample of peripheral blood. The rearrangement links TRBV5-4 to TRBJ1-1; the match to TRBD1 covers 7 bases. The sequence came from a woman aged 25 to 39 with COVID-19, enrolled during active disease. The CDR3 DNA is TGTGCCAGCAGCTGGGACAGAGACAACACTGAAGCTTTCTTT. This gives the protein CASSWDRDNTEAFF.